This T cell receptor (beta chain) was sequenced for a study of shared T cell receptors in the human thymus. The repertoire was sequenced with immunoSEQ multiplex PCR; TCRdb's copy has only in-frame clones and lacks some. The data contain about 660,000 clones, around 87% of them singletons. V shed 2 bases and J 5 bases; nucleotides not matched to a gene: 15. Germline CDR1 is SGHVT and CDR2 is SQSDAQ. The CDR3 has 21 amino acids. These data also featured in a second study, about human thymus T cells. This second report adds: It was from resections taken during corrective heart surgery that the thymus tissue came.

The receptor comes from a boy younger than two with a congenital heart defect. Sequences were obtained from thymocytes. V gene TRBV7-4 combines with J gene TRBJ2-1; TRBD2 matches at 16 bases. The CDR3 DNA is TGTGCCAGCAGCTTAAGGCCGGGACTAGCGGGAGGGGCCATCTCGGACAATGAGCAGTTCTTC. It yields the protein CASSLRPGLAGGAISDNEQFF.